What follows is one T cell receptor beta chain and its context. Its antigen is still unknown. This sample was taken from a study of shared clonotypes between healthy human individuals. Between the trimmed V and J ends, which lost 7 bases and 0 bases, there was a span of 11 bases. Germline V gene sequence: CDR1 SNHLY, CDR2 FYNNEI. The CDR3 has 14 amino acids. General study points: With few donors, the genetic and exposure-history diversity represented was limited. Non-shared clonotypes displayed generation probabilities falling below those of clonotypes present in all four donors.

The repertoire was sequenced with immunoSEQ multiplex PCR; TCRdb's copy has only in-frame clones and lacks some. The sample has 1,500,000 or so clones; roughly 96% are singletons. The sequenced sample consisted of naive CD4+ T cells sorted from blood. The subset was: CD45RA+ positively selected. This chain uses TRBV2 with TRBJ2-3; D gene unclear. The clonotype comes from a man under 40 in good health. The CDR3 bases are TGTGCCAGCAAGGGCAGAACTAGCACAGATACGCAGTATTTT. As protein: CASKGRTSTDTQYF. The variable domain in full, with the rest retrieved from reference TRBV2 and TRBJ2-3, is EPEVTQTPSHQVTQMGQEVILRCVPISNHLYFYWYRQILGQKVEFLVSFYNNEISEKSEIFDDQFSVERPDGSNFTLKIRSTKLEDSAMYFCASKGRTSTDTQYFGPGTRLTVL.